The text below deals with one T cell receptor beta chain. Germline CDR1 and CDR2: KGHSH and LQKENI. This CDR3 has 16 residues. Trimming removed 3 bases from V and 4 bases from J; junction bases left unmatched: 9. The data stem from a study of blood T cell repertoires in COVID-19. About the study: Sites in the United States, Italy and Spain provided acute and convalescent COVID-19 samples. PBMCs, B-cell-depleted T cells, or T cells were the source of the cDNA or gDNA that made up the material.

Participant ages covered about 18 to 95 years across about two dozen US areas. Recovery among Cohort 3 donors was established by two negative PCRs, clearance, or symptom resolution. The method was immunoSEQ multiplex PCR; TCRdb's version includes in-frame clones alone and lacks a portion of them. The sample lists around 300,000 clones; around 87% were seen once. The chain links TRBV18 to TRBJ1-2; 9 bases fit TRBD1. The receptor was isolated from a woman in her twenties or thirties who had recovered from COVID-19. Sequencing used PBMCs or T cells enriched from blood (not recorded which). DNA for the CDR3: TGTGCCAGCTCACCTCCCGACAGGGGGGACGTCTATGGCTACACCTTC. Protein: CASSPPDRGDVYGYTF.